What follows are 28 T cell receptor beta chains derived from one specimen sequenced in a study of blood T cell repertoires in COVID-19. Clones were sequenced by immunoSEQ multiplex PCR, and TCRdb holds only the in-frame ones, with some missing. The table includes about 180,000 clones, more than 70% detected once. The material sequenced was PBMCs or T cells enriched from blood (not recorded which). The receptors were sampled from a man aged 35 to 55 who had recovered from COVID-19.

The V gene is TRBV9, the J gene TRBJ1-6; a possible D gene is TRBD1 (5 bases). V was clipped by 3 bases and J by 7 bases, with 17 bases between them. In germline, CDR1 is SGDLS, CDR2 YYNGEE. This CDR3 comprises 16 residues. CDR3 nucleotides: TGTGCCAGCAGCGACCCCGCGGGGGGTAAGAATTCACCCCTCCACTTT. Protein sequence: CASSDPAGGKNSPLHF.

V usage is TRBV2 and J usage is TRBJ1-5, with unresolved D. CDR1 is SNHLY and CDR2 is FYNNEI in the germline V gene. This CDR3 has 13 residues. The germline V and J ends were trimmed by 1 base and 3 bases, with 4 bases remaining between them. CDR3 sequence: CASSEVANQPQHF. In DNA form, the CDR3 reads TGTGCCAGCAGTGAAGTAGCCAATCAGCCCCAGCATTTT.

V usage is TRBV4-1 and J usage is TRBJ1-1; no definite D call. Per germline, CDR1 MGHRA and CDR2 YSYEKL. The CDR3 has 14 residues. V lost 1 base to trimming and J lost 4 bases, with 10 bases between them. As DNA, the CDR3 is TGCGCCAGCAGCCAAGTATCTCCGGGCACTGAAGCTTTCTTT. Residues: CASSQVSPGTEAFF.

The rearrangement joins TRBV30 to TRBJ1-2; possible D gene TRBD1, 6 bases. Germline CDR1 and CDR2: GTSNPN and SVGIG (reference sequence). The CDR3 covers 16 residues. Trimming pared 2 bases from V and 3 bases from J, leaving 19 bases between. The CDR3 protein is CAWSPRTAGRHYGYTF. In DNA, the CDR3 is TGTGCCTGGAGTCCCCGGACAGCAGGGAGACACTATGGCTACACCTTC.

This chain joins TRBV7-9 and TRBJ2-7; a possible D gene is TRBD2 (6 bases). Germline-derived CDR1 and CDR2 are SEHNR and FQNEAQ (reference sequence). With 1 base removed from V and 0 bases from J, the gap between germline ends came to 16 bases. The CDR3 consists of 17 residues. The CDR3 region has the DNA TGTGCCAGCAGCTTAGACCTGAGCGGGCTAAGCTCCTACGAGCAGTACTTC. This codes for CASSLDLSGLSSYEQYF.

The rearrangement joins TRBV28 to TRBJ1-1, with TRBD1 identical over 10 bases. This CDR3 is built from 17 residues. From germline, CDR1 is MDHEN and CDR2 SYDVKM. V lost 4 bases and J lost 3; bases outside the gene matches: 11. The CDR3, as DNA: TGTGCCAGCAGTTCCCCACGACAGGGGGCAGTAGACACTGAAGCTTTCTTT. Encoded protein: CASSSPRQGAVDTEAFF.

The CDR3 is CASSFSGRANEQYF. The CDR3 region has the DNA TGTGCCAGCAGCTTTAGCGGGAGGGCGAACGAGCAGTACTTC. The chain is built from TRBV13 and TRBJ2-7; 11 positions agree with TRBD2. Germline V CDR1 and CDR2: PRHDT, FYEKMQ (reference sequence). There are 14 residues in the CDR3. V lost 3 bases to trimming and J lost 5 bases; unmatched junction nucleotides: 3.

V is TRBV9 and J is TRBJ2-1; D ambiguous. Looked up from germline, CDR1 is SGDLS and CDR2 is YYNGEE. This CDR3 is 14 amino acids long. The germline V and J ends were trimmed by 0 bases and 5 bases, with 9 bases remaining between them. CDR3 sequence (DNA): TGTGCCAGCAGCGTAGGGGTTGGAGACAATGAGCAGTTCTTC. Protein sequence: CASSVGVGDNEQFF.

This clone was detected only once. The J gene is TRBJ2-1, the V gene TRBV6-5; 7 bases map to TRBD1. Germline CDR1 is MNHEY and CDR2 is SVGAGI. V lost 6 bases, J lost 4 bases, and 3 bases stayed unmatched. CDR3 length equals 13 residues. Written as DNA, the CDR3 is TGTGCCAGCAGCCGGGACAGTTACAATGAGCAGTTCTTC. As protein: CASSRDSYNEQFF.

This clone was seen only a few times. J is TRBJ2-7 and V is TRBV2; the match to TRBD2 covers 8 bases. Trimming removed 10 bases from V and 0 bases from J; junction bases left unmatched: 5. The CDR3 totals 13 residues. From germline, CDR1 is SNHLY and CDR2 FYNNEI. The CDR3 nucleotides read TGTGCCAACAGACTAGCGCGCTCCTACGAGCAGTACTTC. It translates to CANRLARSYEQYF. Combining the CDR3 with reference TRBV2 and TRBJ2-7 gives the whole variable domain EPEVTQTPSHQVTQMGQEVILRCVPISNHLYFYWYRQILGQKVEFLVSFYNNEISEKSEIFDDQFSVERPDGSNFTLKIRSTKLEDSAMYFCANRLARSYEQYFGPGTRLTVT.

About this clone itself: The DNA is omitted, as the CDR3 cannot be located on it reliably, and the CDR3 follows TCRdb's listing. The J gene is TRBJ1-6, the V gene TRBV7-6. Counting both end residues, the CDR3 totals 13 amino acids. Per the germline V gene, CDR1 is SGHVS and CDR2 is FNYEAQ. The CDR3 loop is CASSTSGVSPLHF.

The V call is TRBV6-5, the J call TRBJ1-1; D gene unclear. CDR1 MNHEY and CDR2 SVGAGI come from the germline V gene. The CDR3 contains 12 residues. V was shortened by 6 bases and J by 4 bases, with 9 bases between the two germline ends. The CDR3 DNA reads as TGTGCCAGCAGGGCGGGAGGCACTGAAGCTTTCTTT. Its translation is CASRAGGTEAFF.

The rearrangement uses TRBV9 and TRBJ2-2; 7 bases map to TRBD2. V trimming: 6 bases; J trimming: 7 bases; junction bases outside the gene matches: 15. Germline-derived CDR1 and CDR2 are SGDLS and YYNGEE. This CDR3 contains 16 residues. CDR3 sequence: CASTPGGLYIGGELFF. The CDR3 bases are TGTGCCAGCACGCCTGGGGGACTATATATCGGCGGGGAGCTGTTTTTT.

DNA for the CDR3: TGTGCCAGCAGCCCAGACAGGGGGGGAGCTTTCTTT. It codes for CASSPDRGGAFF. This chain connects TRBV9 to TRBJ1-1; 9 bases match TRBD1. CDR3 length equals 12 residues. V was clipped by 4 bases and J by 10 bases; unmatched bases: 5. Germline V gives CDR1 SGDLS, CDR2 YYNGEE.

The chain has TRBV5-6 and TRBJ2-1, with D possibly being TRBD1 (6 bases). CDR3 length: 12 residues. Trimming left V 4 bases short and J 9 bases short, with 11 bases between. Germline V gene data show CDR1 as SGHDT and CDR2 as YYEEEE. The CDR3 is CASSLQGGEQFF. CDR3 nucleotides: TGTGCCAGCAGCCTACAGGGCGGTGAGCAGTTCTTC. Together with reference TRBV5-6 and TRBJ2-1, the CDR3 gives the full variable domain: DAGVTQSPTHLIKTRGQQVTLRCSPKSGHDTVSWYQQALGQGPQFIFQYYEEEERQRGNFPDRFSGHQFPNYSSELNVNALLLGDSALYLCASSLQGGEQFFGPGTRLTVL.

The chain has TRBV2 and TRBJ1-5, with D hard to call. Germline CDR1 is SNHLY and CDR2 is FYNNEI. V was trimmed by 0 bases and J by 6 bases, leaving 9 bases between them. The CDR3 spans 14 residues. The CDR3 DNA reads TGTGCCAGCAGTGAAGCAAGAAGCGGTCAGCCCCAGCATTTT. It is translated as CASSEARSGQPQHF.

The chain links TRBV10-3 to TRBJ2-7; D is unclear. The V end lost 1 base, the J end lost 6 bases, and 7 bases lay between the germline ends. Germline CDR1 and CDR2: ENHRY and SYGVKD. The CDR3 totals 12 residues. DNA of the CDR3: TGTGCCATCAGTGAGTATTCTGTCGAGCAGTACTTC. Amino acid sequence: CAISEYSVEQYF.

This clone was found once. The rearrangement links TRBV7-2 to TRBJ2-5; 7 bases map to TRBD1. Germline V gives CDR1 SGHTA, CDR2 FQGNSA. The CDR3 covers 14 residues. Trimming took 4 bases from V and 5 from J; bases not matched to a gene: 7. The CDR3 here is CASSSRQGAETQYF. DNA for the CDR3: TGTGCCAGCAGCTCTAGACAGGGCGCGGAGACCCAGTACTTC. Full variable domain (rest looked up from reference TRBV7-2 and TRBJ2-5): GAGVSQSPSNKVTEKGKDVELRCDPISGHTALYWYRQSLGQGLEFLIYFQGNSAPDKSGLPSDRFSAERTGGSVSTLTIQRTQQEDSAVYLCASSSRQGAETQYFGPGTRLLVL.

The chain has TRBV13 and TRBJ2-3; 8 bases are a match to TRBD2. The CDR3 totals 17 residues. J was trimmed by 0 bases and V by 6 bases; bases with no gene match: 11. Germline values: CDR1 PRHDT, CDR2 FYEKMQ (reference sequence). The CDR3 DNA is TGTGCCAGCAGGCCTACTACTAGCGGACCTAGCACAGATACGCAGTATTTT. It specifies CASRPTTSGPSTDTQYF.

The CDR3 region has the DNA TGTGCCAGCAGTGAAAGGATGGGGCAGGGGGCTGGGAAGCCCCAGCATTTT. Protein sequence: CASSERMGQGAGKPQHF. This chain connects TRBV6-1 to TRBJ1-5, with 8 nucleotides matching TRBD1. This CDR3 is built from 17 residues. Germline lookup yields CDR1 MNHNS and CDR2 SASEGT. Trimming at V came to 2 bases and at J to 8 bases, leaving 14 bases not matched to a gene.

This clone turned up a few times. The chain carries TRBV24-1 and TRBJ1-1, with a weak D call TRBD1 (6 bases). V gave up 10 bases and J gave up 1 base, with 24 bases separating them. This CDR3 spans 17 amino acids. Per the germline V gene, CDR1 is KGHDR and CDR2 is SFDVKD. CDR3 loop: CATRGPNIRGRNTEAFF. Here the CDR3 DNA reads TGTGCCACGCGTGGGCCAAACATCAGGGGAAGGAACACTGAAGCTTTCTTT.

The chain joins TRBV2 to TRBJ2-1; 7 nucleotides agree with TRBD1. CDR3 length equals 16 residues. Germline V gives CDR1 SNHLY, CDR2 FYNNEI. V shed 5 bases, J shed 0 bases, and the junction held 7 bases outside the gene matches. CDR3 amino acids: CASSRDRPSSYNEQFF. Written as DNA, the CDR3 is TGTGCCAGCAGTCGGGACAGACCGAGCTCCTACAATGAGCAGTTCTTC.

V usage is TRBV28 and J usage is TRBJ2-5; 8 positions agree with TRBD1. The V gene end was trimmed by 3 bases and the J gene end by 13 bases; junction bases not matched to a gene: 7. The CDR3 covers 12 residues. Germline CDR1 MDHEN, CDR2 SYDVKM. CDR3 nucleotides: TGTGCCAGCAGTTTGCCAGGGGGCTCCCTGTACTTC. It encodes CASSLPGGSLYF.

V and J are TRBV5-1 and TRBJ2-5; 10 bases fit TRBD1. The germline V gene has CDR1 SGHRS and CDR2 YFSETQ. The CDR3 is 14 residues long. Trimming cost V 4 bases and J 4 bases; bases outside gene matches: 4. CDR3 nucleotides: TGCGCCAGCAGCCTCTGGACAGGGGGAGAGACCCAGTACTTC. It translates to CASSLWTGGETQYF. The variable domain in full, with the rest retrieved from reference TRBV5-1 and TRBJ2-5, is KAGVTQTPRYLIKTRGQQVTLSCSPISGHRSVSWYQQTPGQGLQFLFEYFSETQRNKGNFPGRFSGRQFSNSRSEMNVSTLELGDSALYLCASSLWTGGETQYFGPGTRLLVL.

This clone was seen only once. The CDR3 loop is CASRASGEKLFF. CDR3 coding DNA: TGTGCCAGCAGGGCATCGGGGGAAAAACTGTTTTTT. This rearrangement joins TRBV27 to TRBJ1-4; D is uncertain. Trimming stripped 6 bases from V and 8 bases from J, with 10 bases between. CDR1 and CDR2 (germline): MNHEY, SMNVEV (reference sequence). The CDR3 contains 12 residues.

This chain uses TRBV10-2 with TRBJ2-7; the match to TRBD1 covers 11 bases. The germline V gene has CDR1 WSHSY and CDR2 SAAADI. V shed 8 bases and J 5 bases; nucleotides not matched to a gene: 17. CDR3 length: 17 amino acids. The CDR3 coding sequence is TGCGCCAGCCGGTGGGGGAACTCCGGGACAGGGGGAGACGAGCAGTACTTC. As protein: CASRWGNSGTGGDEQYF.

The rearrangement joins TRBV5-1 to TRBJ1-1; 12 nucleotides match TRBD1. Trimming cost V 5 bases and J 1 base; bases outside gene matches: 6. The CDR3 contains 16 residues. CDR1 is SGHRS and CDR2 is YFSETQ in the germline V gene. CDR3 DNA: TGCGCCAGCAGGATACCGGGACAGGGGGCGAACACTGAAGCTTTCTTT. It is translated as CASRIPGQGANTEAFF.

This clone has only a few counts. The chain couples TRBV30 to TRBJ1-2; D remains ambiguous. The CDR3 covers 12 residues. Trimming left V 7 bases short and J 8 bases short, with 17 bases between. Germline V lookup: CDR1 GTSNPN, CDR2 SVGIG (reference sequence). CDR3 loop: CASPNPGNGYTF. The CDR3 bases are TGTGCCTCACCAAACCCCGGTAACGGCTACACCTTC.